A selection of T cell receptor beta chains follows, all from one sample in a study of T cells in localized non-small cell lung cancer. Method: immunoSEQ multiplex PCR; TCRdb's copy keeps in-frame clones and lacks some. The data show 1,500 to 2,500 clones, with approximately 30% seen just once and about 19% held by the top ten. The source was normal lung tissue next to the tumor, collected before any cancer treatment. These receptors were obtained from a woman aged 35-75 years with stage II lung adenocarcinoma. Each CDR3 is given with its conserved first and last residue. Fields, in order: J gene, clone size, V gene, D gene, CDR3 DNA, CDR3 protein. The D gene is left open where the match is weak. Not all rows give a size; the values are once, few, many and, for expanded clones, a class.

J gene: TRBJ2-4
clone size: .
V gene: TRBV2
D gene: .
CDR3 DNA: TGTGCCAGCTCTCTTAGTAAGCTAGGGGAGAACATTCAGTACTTC
CDR3 protein: CASSLSKLGENIQYF

J gene: TRBJ1-6
clone size: few
V gene: TRBV6-8
D gene: TRBD1
CDR3 DNA: TGTGCCAGCAGACCCCCAGGGGGAACATCACCCCTCCACTTT
CDR3 protein: CASRPPGGTSPLHF

J gene: TRBJ2-3
clone size: .
V gene: TRBV29-1
D gene: TRBD2
CDR3 DNA: TGCAGCGTCTTGAGCGGGAGGGCAACAGATACGCAGTATTTT
CDR3 protein: CSVLSGRATDTQYF

J gene: TRBJ1-5
clone size: .
V gene: TRBV19
D gene: .
CDR3 DNA: TGTGCCAGTAGGGGGGGCCAGAGGGGAAATCAGCCCCAGCATTTT
CDR3 protein: CASRGGQRGNQPQHF

J gene: TRBJ2-5
clone size: .
V gene: TRBV28
D gene: .
CDR3 DNA: TGTGCCAGCAGTCCTCTTCAGGGGGGCCGGGAGACCCAGTACTTC
CDR3 protein: CASSPLQGGRETQYF

J gene: TRBJ2-7
clone size: once
V gene: TRBV28
D gene: TRBD2
CDR3 DNA: TGTACGACGGCCGGTGGCGGGAGATTGTACGAGCAGTACTTC
CDR3 protein: CTTAGGGRLYEQYF

J gene: TRBJ2-2
clone size: .
V gene: TRBV9
D gene: TRBD2
CDR3 DNA: TGTGCCAGCAGAAAAGGACTAGCGGGGTCGAACACCGGGGAGCTGTTTTTT
CDR3 protein: CASRKGLAGSNTGELFF

J gene: TRBJ1-5
clone size: large
V gene: TRBV6-8
D gene: .
CDR3 DNA: TGTGCCAGCACTAGGGTTAGCAATCAGCCCCAGCATTTT
CDR3 protein: CASTRVSNQPQHF

J gene: TRBJ1-1
clone size: .
V gene: TRBV6-8
D gene: .
CDR3 DNA: TGTGCCAGCAGCCCCCCGGGGGGGGCTGAAGCTTTCTTT
CDR3 protein: CASSPPGGAEAFF

J gene: TRBJ1-2
clone size: few
V gene: TRBV11-3
D gene: TRBD1
CDR3 DNA: TGTGCCAGCAGCGAGAGCGTCGACAGGGGGTATACCTATGGCTACACCTTC
CDR3 protein: CASSESVDRGYTYGYTF

J gene: TRBJ1-3
clone size: .
V gene: TRBV30
D gene: .
CDR3 DNA: TGTGCCTGGAAAGCCTCTGGAAACACCATATATTTT
CDR3 protein: CAWKASGNTIYF

J gene: TRBJ1-1
clone size: few
V gene: TRBV11-3
D gene: .
CDR3 DNA: TGTGCCAGCAGCTTGAGGGCAGGTGGTCACACTGAAGCTTTCTTT
CDR3 protein: CASSLRAGGHTEAFF

J gene: TRBJ2-1
clone size: few
V gene: TRBV9
D gene: TRBD2
CDR3 DNA: TGTGCCAGCAGCGTGACTAGCGGGGGGTACAATGAGCAGTTCTTC
CDR3 protein: CASSVTSGGYNEQFF

J gene: TRBJ2-1
clone size: few
V gene: TRBV28
D gene: .
CDR3 DNA: TGTGCCAGCAGTCGCGCCTTGCCGGGCTTCTCCTACAATGAGCAGTTCTTC
CDR3 protein: CASSRALPGFSYNEQFF

J gene: TRBJ2-7
clone size: .
V gene: TRBV5-1
D gene: TRBD2
CDR3 DNA: TGCGCCAGCAGCTTGGAAGCGGGAGGGACTTTTAGGAAGCAGTACTTC
CDR3 protein: CASSLEAGGTFRKQYF

J gene: TRBJ1-5
clone size: .
V gene: TRBV28
D gene: TRBD1
CDR3 DNA: TGTGCCAGCAGCGGGACAGGGGGCTTTAGGGGCAATCAGCCCCAGCATTTT
CDR3 protein: CASSGTGGFRGNQPQHF

J gene: TRBJ1-5
clone size: few
V gene: TRBV18
D gene: .
CDR3 DNA: TGTGCCAGCTCACCAACAAGAACTAGCAATCAGCCCCAGCATTTT
CDR3 protein: CASSPTRTSNQPQHF

J gene: TRBJ2-3
clone size: once
V gene: TRBV10-1
D gene: .
CDR3 DNA: TGCGCCAGCAGTGGGAGTAGCACAGATACGCAGTATTTT
CDR3 protein: CASSGSSTDTQYF